These T cell receptor beta chains were read from a single sample in a study of T cells in Graves' hyperthyroidism and ophthalmopathy. MiXCR, applied by TCRdb to the multiplex PCR reads, yields one record per CDR3 protein. The sample holds roughly 280,000 distinct CDR3 sequences, about a sixth seen once. The sequenced sample consisted of blood. These receptors were collected from a woman between 55 and 75 years old with Graves' ophthalmopathy. CDR3s include the opening cysteine and the closing phenylalanine or tryptophan. A D gene is named only where the DNA matches it firmly. The size entry is marked missing in some rows and otherwise reads once, few, many or a size class.

D gene: TRBD2
J gene: TRBJ2-1
clone size: .
V gene: TRBV19
CDR3 protein: CASELAGGSYNEQFF
CDR3 DNA: TGTGCCAGCGAACTAGCGGGGGGGTCCTACAATGAGCAGTTCTTC

D gene: .
J gene: TRBJ1-2
clone size: many
V gene: TRBV29-1
CDR3 protein: CSVVVDPGYTF
CDR3 DNA: TGCAGCGTCGTTGTAGATCCTGGCTACACCTTC

D gene: TRBD1
J gene: TRBJ2-2
clone size: .
V gene: TRBV5-1
CDR3 protein: CASSPGQGMNTGELFF
CDR3 DNA: TGCGCCAGCAGCCCTGGACAGGGAATGAACACCGGGGAGCTGTTTTTT

D gene: .
J gene: TRBJ2-1
clone size: many
V gene: TRBV3-1
CDR3 protein: CASSLGPNNEQFF
CDR3 DNA: TGTGCCAGCAGCCTCGGGCCGAACAATGAGCAGTTCTTC

D gene: TRBD2
J gene: TRBJ2-1
clone size: many
V gene: TRBV7-3
CDR3 protein: CASSLIAGAFNNEQFF
CDR3 DNA: TGTGCCAGCAGCTTAATAGCGGGAGCGTTCAACAATGAGCAGTTCTTC

D gene: .
J gene: TRBJ1-2
clone size: many
V gene: TRBV7-2
CDR3 protein: CASANLGYGYTF
CDR3 DNA: TGTGCCAGCGCGAATTTGGGATATGGCTACACCTTC

D gene: .
J gene: TRBJ2-5
clone size: many
V gene: TRBV24-1
CDR3 protein: CATSDSSYEETQYF
CDR3 DNA: TGTGCCACCAGTGACTCGAGTTATGAAGAGACCCAGTACTTC

D gene: TRBD1
J gene: TRBJ2-1
clone size: many
V gene: TRBV11-2
CDR3 protein: CASRGGTGGNNEQFF
CDR3 DNA: TGTGCCAGCAGGGGAGGGACAGGGGGTAACAATGAGCAGTTCTTC

D gene: .
J gene: TRBJ2-1
clone size: few
V gene: TRBV20-1
CDR3 protein: CSASSVTGVDNEQFF
CDR3 DNA: TGCAGTGCTAGTAGTGTGACGGGGGTCGACAATGAGCAGTTCTTC

D gene: .
J gene: TRBJ2-7
clone size: .
V gene: TRBV19
CDR3 protein: CASSTGSYEQYF
CDR3 DNA: TGTGCCAGTAGCACAGGGTCCTACGAGCAGTACTTC

D gene: TRBD2
J gene: TRBJ2-1
clone size: few
V gene: TRBV28
CDR3 protein: CASRLGGGGYNEQFF
CDR3 DNA: TGTGCCAGCAGACTCGGGGGGGGGGGTTACAATGAGCAGTTCTTC

D gene: TRBD2
J gene: TRBJ2-5
clone size: many
V gene: TRBV6-1
CDR3 protein: CASSESLAGAETQYF
CDR3 DNA: TGTGCCAGCAGTGAATCCTTAGCGGGGGCCGAGACCCAGTACTTC

D gene: .
J gene: TRBJ2-2
clone size: many
V gene: TRBV28
CDR3 protein: CASSFWAYLAGTGELFF
CDR3 DNA: TGTGCCAGCAGTTTCTGGGCCTATCTAGCTGGCACCGGGGAGCTGTTTTTT

D gene: .
J gene: TRBJ1-1
clone size: many
V gene: TRBV5-1
CDR3 protein: CASSLDWAYTEAFF
CDR3 DNA: TGCGCCAGCAGCTTGGATTGGGCGTACACTGAAGCTTTCTTT

D gene: TRBD2
J gene: TRBJ2-3
clone size: .
V gene: TRBV28
CDR3 protein: CASSRAGGGDTQYF
CDR3 DNA: TGTGCCAGCAGCCGGGCGGGGGGGGGAGATACGCAGTATTTT

D gene: .
J gene: TRBJ1-4
clone size: many
V gene: TRBV2
CDR3 protein: CASSDGTNEKLFF
CDR3 DNA: TGTGCCAGCAGTGATGGAACTAATGAAAAACTGTTTTTT

D gene: TRBD2
J gene: TRBJ2-7
clone size: many
V gene: TRBV12-3/TRBV12-4
CDR3 protein: CASSLNLWGGLQQYF
CDR3 DNA: TGTGCCAGCAGTTTAAATCTCTGGGGGGGGTTGCAGCAGTACTTC

D gene: .
J gene: TRBJ1-1
clone size: many
V gene: TRBV11-2
CDR3 protein: CASSLMNTEAFF
CDR3 DNA: TGTGCCAGCAGCTTAATGAACACTGAAGCTTTCTTT

D gene: .
J gene: TRBJ1-2
clone size: many
V gene: TRBV7-2
CDR3 protein: CASSLVSGLRGYTF
CDR3 DNA: TGTGCCAGCAGCTTAGTTTCGGGGCTGAGGGGCTACACCTTC

D gene: TRBD2
J gene: TRBJ2-5
clone size: few
V gene: TRBV10-3
CDR3 protein: CAISGQRGAQETQYF
CDR3 DNA: TGTGCCATCAGTGGACAGCGGGGGGCCCAAGAGACCCAGTACTTC

D gene: TRBD1
J gene: TRBJ1-2
clone size: .
V gene: TRBV25-1
CDR3 protein: CASSEPRQGGFPYGYTF
CDR3 DNA: TGTGCCAGCAGTGAACCTAGACAGGGAGGATTTCCGTATGGCTACACCTTC

D gene: .
J gene: TRBJ2-1
clone size: many
V gene: TRBV29-1
CDR3 protein: CSVDRGSNEQFF
CDR3 DNA: TGCAGCGTTGATAGGGGCTCCAATGAGCAGTTCTTC

D gene: .
J gene: TRBJ1-6
clone size: few
V gene: TRBV7-9
CDR3 protein: CASSLIGISPLHF
CDR3 DNA: TGTGCCAGCAGCTTGATAGGAATTTCACCCCTCCACTTT

D gene: .
J gene: TRBJ2-2
clone size: many
V gene: TRBV5-1
CDR3 protein: CASSFSSNTGELFF
CDR3 DNA: TGCGCCAGCAGCTTCAGCTCGAACACCGGGGAGCTGTTTTTT

D gene: .
J gene: TRBJ1-2
clone size: many
V gene: TRBV20-1
CDR3 protein: CSASPFLVNYGYTF
CDR3 DNA: TGCAGTGCTAGCCCCTTTCTAGTGAACTATGGCTACACCTTC

D gene: .
J gene: TRBJ2-7
clone size: few
V gene: TRBV14
CDR3 protein: CASSQADLNEQYF
CDR3 DNA: TGTGCCAGCAGCCAAGCTGACCTCAACGAGCAGTACTTC

D gene: .
J gene: TRBJ2-7
clone size: many
V gene: TRBV5-1
CDR3 protein: CASSLGQFYEQYF
CDR3 DNA: TGCGCCAGCAGCCTAGGACAGTTCTACGAGCAGTACTTC

D gene: TRBD1
J gene: TRBJ1-5
clone size: .
V gene: TRBV20-1
CDR3 protein: CSAPLGDSLTDTQHF
CDR3 DNA: TGCAGTGCCCCACTGGGGGACAGCCTCACAGATACGCAGCATTTT

D gene: .
J gene: TRBJ1-3
clone size: .
V gene: TRBV18
CDR3 protein: CASSEVTSSGNTIYF
CDR3 DNA: TGTGCCAGCTCAGAGGTCACCAGCTCTGGAAACACCATATATTTT

D gene: .
J gene: TRBJ2-1
clone size: few
V gene: TRBV7-9
CDR3 protein: CASSFMNEQFF
CDR3 DNA: TGTGCCAGCAGCTTCATGAATGAGCAGTTCTTC

D gene: TRBD1
J gene: TRBJ2-7
clone size: few
V gene: TRBV20-1
CDR3 protein: CSARDLDRGTYEQYF
CDR3 DNA: TGCAGTGCTAGAGACCTGGACAGGGGTACCTACGAGCAGTACTTC

D gene: .
J gene: TRBJ2-3
clone size: .
V gene: TRBV2
CDR3 protein: CASSAEPGTSTDTQYF
CDR3 DNA: TGTGCCAGCAGTGCTGAACCCGGGACTAGCACAGATACGCAGTATTTT

D gene: .
J gene: TRBJ1-1
clone size: .
V gene: TRBV20-1
CDR3 protein: CSARLGHMNTEAFF
CDR3 DNA: TGCAGTGCTAGGTTGGGACACATGAACACTGAAGCTTTCTTT

D gene: .
J gene: TRBJ2-7
clone size: few
V gene: TRBV6-1
CDR3 protein: CASHTRGGEQYF
CDR3 DNA: TGTGCCAGCCATACAAGGGGGGGTGAGCAGTACTTC

D gene: TRBD2
J gene: TRBJ2-1
clone size: many
V gene: TRBV7-6
CDR3 protein: CASSKIRETSGINEQFF
CDR3 DNA: TGTGCCAGCAGCAAAATCCGGGAGACTAGCGGGATAAATGAGCAGTTCTTC

D gene: TRBD1
J gene: TRBJ1-1
clone size: .
V gene: TRBV13
CDR3 protein: CASSLRQGGSEAFF
CDR3 DNA: TGTGCCAGCAGCTTACGGCAGGGGGGCTCTGAAGCTTTCTTT

D gene: .
J gene: TRBJ2-1
clone size: many
V gene: TRBV3-1
CDR3 protein: CASSQELREQFF
CDR3 DNA: TGTGCCAGCAGCCAAGAACTACGGGAGCAGTTCTTC

D gene: TRBD2
J gene: TRBJ2-1
clone size: many
V gene: TRBV13
CDR3 protein: CASSLGPVAGGYNEQFF
CDR3 DNA: TGTGCCAGCAGCTTAGGCCCTGTTGCGGGGGGTTACAATGAGCAGTTCTTC

D gene: .
J gene: TRBJ2-1
clone size: few
V gene: TRBV4-3
CDR3 protein: CASSPSGQSYNEQFF
CDR3 DNA: TGCGCCAGCAGCCCAAGCGGACAGTCCTACAATGAGCAGTTCTTC

D gene: TRBD1
J gene: TRBJ2-7
clone size: many
V gene: TRBV28
CDR3 protein: CASSPGQGASEQYF
CDR3 DNA: TGTGCCAGCAGTCCGGGACAGGGGGCGTCCGAGCAGTACTTC

D gene: TRBD1
J gene: TRBJ1-4
clone size: .
V gene: TRBV6-1
CDR3 protein: CASSPRQGFDEKLFF
CDR3 DNA: TGTGCCAGCAGTCCCCGACAGGGGTTCGATGAAAAACTGTTTTTT

D gene: .
J gene: TRBJ1-1
clone size: many
V gene: TRBV7-7
CDR3 protein: CATGTQLNTEAFF
CDR3 DNA: TGTGCCACCGGAACTCAGCTTAACACTGAAGCTTTCTTT

D gene: .
J gene: TRBJ1-1
clone size: few
V gene: TRBV20-1
CDR3 protein: CSAENGGLNTEAFF
CDR3 DNA: TGCAGTGCTGAGAACGGGGGCCTGAACACTGAAGCTTTCTTT

D gene: .
J gene: TRBJ1-2
clone size: many
V gene: TRBV20-1
CDR3 protein: CSARVVRLFYGYTF
CDR3 DNA: TGCAGTGCTAGAGTCGTCAGGTTGTTCTATGGCTACACCTTC

D gene: .
J gene: TRBJ1-2
clone size: .
V gene: TRBV7-2
CDR3 protein: CASSARDSTNGYTF
CDR3 DNA: TGTGCCAGCAGTGCACGGGACTCAACGAATGGCTACACCTTC

D gene: TRBD1
J gene: TRBJ1-2
clone size: many
V gene: TRBV2
CDR3 protein: CASSEASGQGGYTF
CDR3 DNA: TGTGCCAGCAGTGAAGCGTCGGGACAGGGTGGCTACACCTTC

D gene: TRBD1
J gene: TRBJ2-4
clone size: .
V gene: TRBV25-1
CDR3 protein: CASSEAGTGDKNIQYF
CDR3 DNA: TGTGCCAGCAGTGAAGCCGGGACAGGGGATAAAAACATTCAGTACTTC

D gene: .
J gene: TRBJ1-5
clone size: many
V gene: TRBV5-1
CDR3 protein: CASSLGPLRNQPQHF
CDR3 DNA: TGCGCCAGCAGCTTGGGACCTCTAAGGAATCAGCCCCAGCATTTT

D gene: .
J gene: TRBJ2-1
clone size: .
V gene: TRBV6-2/TRBV6-3
CDR3 protein: CASKIEGNSEQFF
CDR3 DNA: TGTGCCAGCAAGATAGAGGGAAATTCTGAGCAGTTCTTC

D gene: .
J gene: TRBJ1-2
clone size: many
V gene: TRBV6-2/TRBV6-3
CDR3 protein: CASTDRTLYGYTF
CDR3 DNA: TGTGCCAGCACCGACCGGACACTCTATGGCTACACCTTC

D gene: .
J gene: TRBJ2-7
clone size: .
V gene: TRBV4-1
CDR3 protein: CASSQPWGELSYEQYF
CDR3 DNA: TGCGCCAGCAGCCAACCCTGGGGGGAGCTCTCCTACGAGCAGTACTTC

D gene: .
J gene: TRBJ2-3
clone size: .
V gene: TRBV20-1
CDR3 protein: CSAFRGAGTDTQYF
CDR3 DNA: TGCAGTGCTTTCAGGGGGGCCGGCACAGATACGCAGTATTTT

D gene: .
J gene: TRBJ1-1
clone size: few
V gene: TRBV11-2
CDR3 protein: CASSFTPRDTEAFF
CDR3 DNA: TGTGCCAGCAGCTTCACCCCCCGGGACACTGAAGCTTTCTTT

D gene: TRBD2
J gene: TRBJ2-1
clone size: .
V gene: TRBV20-1
CDR3 protein: CSAHPVSGGAINEQFF
CDR3 DNA: TGCAGTGCGCACCCTGTTAGCGGGGGGGCCATCAATGAGCAGTTCTTC

D gene: .
J gene: TRBJ2-3
clone size: few
V gene: TRBV3-1
CDR3 protein: CASSPRRTDTQYF
CDR3 DNA: TGTGCCAGCAGCCCCCGCCGCACAGATACGCAGTATTTT

D gene: .
J gene: TRBJ1-2
clone size: .
V gene: TRBV3-1
CDR3 protein: CASSQDSGYTF
CDR3 DNA: TGTGCCAGCAGCCAAGATAGCGGCTACACCTTC

D gene: .
J gene: TRBJ1-2
clone size: few
V gene: TRBV6-2/TRBV6-3
CDR3 protein: CASSSDNTNYGYTF
CDR3 DNA: TGTGCCAGCTCGTCAGATAATACTAACTATGGCTACACCTTC

D gene: .
J gene: TRBJ2-7
clone size: many
V gene: TRBV28
CDR3 protein: CASSARLGEQYF
CDR3 DNA: TGTGCCAGCAGCGCGAGACTAGGAGAGCAGTACTTC

D gene: TRBD2
J gene: TRBJ2-5
clone size: .
V gene: TRBV10-2
CDR3 protein: CASNDGGETQYF
CDR3 DNA: TGCGCCAGCAACGACGGGGGGGAGACCCAGTACTTC

D gene: TRBD1
J gene: TRBJ2-5
clone size: many
V gene: TRBV2
CDR3 protein: CASSGETGTGFETQYF
CDR3 DNA: TGTGCCAGCAGTGGGGAGACGGGGACAGGGTTTGAGACCCAGTACTTC